A single T cell receptor beta chain is shown here with its context. This entry comes from a study of OX40 agonist ivuxolimab in advanced cancers. About the study: Patients received ivuxolimab, an intravenous treatment, every 2 weeks at 0.01 to 10 mg/kg.

Germline CDR1 reads LNHDA; CDR2 reads SQIVND (reference sequence). This CDR3 has 14 residues. V lost 5 bases, J lost 2 bases, and 4 bases stayed unmatched. Profiling relied on immunoSEQ multiplex PCR, and the TCRdb table lists in-frame clones only, not all of them. Of 20,000 or so clones listed, approximately 85% are singletons. The chain couples TRBV19 to TRBJ1-2, with 8 bases that match TRBD1. The sample was CD4+ or CD8+ T cells sorted from blood, taken in a trial of the OX40 agonist ivuxolimab. This receptor was obtained from an adult with an advanced solid tumor such as melanoma, head and neck, liver or kidney cancer. The CDR3 DNA reads as TGTGCCAGTAGTGTGGACAGGGAGAACTATGGCTACACCTTC. It codes for CASSVDRENYGYTF. The complete variable domain, with remaining parts taken from reference TRBV19 and TRBJ1-2, reads DGGITQSPKYLFRKEGQNVTLSCEQNLNHDAMYWYRQDPGQGLRLIYYSQIVNDFQKGDIAEGYSVSREKKESFPLTVTSAQKNPTAFYLCASSVDRENYGYTFGSGTRLTVV.